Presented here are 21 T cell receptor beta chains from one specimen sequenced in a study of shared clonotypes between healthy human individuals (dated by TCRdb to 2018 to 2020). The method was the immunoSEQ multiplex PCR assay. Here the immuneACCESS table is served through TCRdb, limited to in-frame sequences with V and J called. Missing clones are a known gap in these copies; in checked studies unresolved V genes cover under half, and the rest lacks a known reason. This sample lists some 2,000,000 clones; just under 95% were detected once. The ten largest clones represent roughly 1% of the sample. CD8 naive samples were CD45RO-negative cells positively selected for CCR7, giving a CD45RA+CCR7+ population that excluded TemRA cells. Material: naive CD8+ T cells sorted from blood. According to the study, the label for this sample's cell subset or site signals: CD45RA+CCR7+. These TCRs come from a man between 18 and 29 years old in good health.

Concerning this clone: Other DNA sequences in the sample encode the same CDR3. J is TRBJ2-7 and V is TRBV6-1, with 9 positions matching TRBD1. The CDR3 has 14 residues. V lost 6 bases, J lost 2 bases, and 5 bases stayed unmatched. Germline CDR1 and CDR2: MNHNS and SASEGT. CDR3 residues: CASSEQGAAYEQYF. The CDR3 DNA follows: TGTGCCAGCAGCGAACAGGGGGCAGCCTACGAGCAGTACTTC.

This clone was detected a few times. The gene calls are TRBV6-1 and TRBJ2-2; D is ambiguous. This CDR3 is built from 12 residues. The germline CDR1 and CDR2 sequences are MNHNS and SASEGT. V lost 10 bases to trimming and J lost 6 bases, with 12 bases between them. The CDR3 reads CATLRPSGELFF. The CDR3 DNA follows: TGTGCCACCCTCCGACCGTCCGGGGAGCTGTTTTTT.

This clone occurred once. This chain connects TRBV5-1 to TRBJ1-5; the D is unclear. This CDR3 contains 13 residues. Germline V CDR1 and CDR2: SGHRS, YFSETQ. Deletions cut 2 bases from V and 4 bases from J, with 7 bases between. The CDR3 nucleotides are TGCGCCAGCAGCTTCGAAGGGAATCAGCCCCAGCATTTT. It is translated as CASSFEGNQPQHF.

This CDR3 reads CASWSSGSSYEQYF. The CDR3 coding sequence is TGTGCCAGCTGGAGTAGCGGGAGCTCCTACGAGCAGTACTTC. The V gene is TRBV27, the J gene TRBJ2-7; 9 bases agree with TRBD2. J lost 0 bases, V lost 8 bases, and 5 bases had no gene match. CDR3 length: 14 amino acids. Germline V gives CDR1 MNHEY, CDR2 SMNVEV (reference sequence).

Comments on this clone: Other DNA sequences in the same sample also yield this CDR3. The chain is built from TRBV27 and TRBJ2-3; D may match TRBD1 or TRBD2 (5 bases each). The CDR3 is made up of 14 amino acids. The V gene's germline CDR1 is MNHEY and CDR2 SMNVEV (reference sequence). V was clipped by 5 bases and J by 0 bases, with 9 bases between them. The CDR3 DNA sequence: TGTGCCAGCAGTCCCTGGGACAGCACAGATACGCAGTATTTT. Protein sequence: CASSPWDSTDTQYF.

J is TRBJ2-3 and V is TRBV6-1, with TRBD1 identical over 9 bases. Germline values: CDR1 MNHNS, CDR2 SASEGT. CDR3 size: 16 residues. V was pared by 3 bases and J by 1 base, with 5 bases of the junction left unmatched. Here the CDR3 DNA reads TGTGCCAGCAGTGACCGGGACAGGGATGGCACAGATACGCAGTATTTT. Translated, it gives CASSDRDRDGTDTQYF.

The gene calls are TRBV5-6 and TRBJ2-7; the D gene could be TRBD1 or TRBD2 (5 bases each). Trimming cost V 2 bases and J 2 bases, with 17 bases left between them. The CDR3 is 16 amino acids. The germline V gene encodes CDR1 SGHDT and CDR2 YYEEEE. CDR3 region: CASSFPARDGPYEQYF. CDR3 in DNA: TGTGCCAGCAGCTTCCCTGCCCGGGACGGTCCCTACGAGCAGTACTTC.

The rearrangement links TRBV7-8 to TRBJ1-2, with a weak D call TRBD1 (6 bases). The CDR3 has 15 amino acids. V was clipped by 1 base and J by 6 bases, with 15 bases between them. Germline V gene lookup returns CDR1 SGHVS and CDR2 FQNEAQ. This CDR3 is CASSLVVRGADGYTF. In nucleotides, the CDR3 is TGTGCCAGCAGCTTAGTGGTCAGGGGCGCTGATGGCTACACCTTC.

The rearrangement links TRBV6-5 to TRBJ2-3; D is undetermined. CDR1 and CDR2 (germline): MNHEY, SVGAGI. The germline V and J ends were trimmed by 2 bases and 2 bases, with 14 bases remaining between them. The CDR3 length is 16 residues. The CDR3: CASSYNPQSPTDTQYF. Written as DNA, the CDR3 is TGTGCCAGCAGTTACAACCCCCAAAGCCCCACAGATACGCAGTATTTT.

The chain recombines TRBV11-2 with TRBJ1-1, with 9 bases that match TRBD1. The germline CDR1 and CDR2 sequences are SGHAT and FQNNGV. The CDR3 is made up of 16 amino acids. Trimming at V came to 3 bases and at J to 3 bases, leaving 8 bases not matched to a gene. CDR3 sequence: CASSFSRTGADTEAFF. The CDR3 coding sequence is TGTGCCAGCAGCTTTTCTCGGACAGGGGCGGACACTGAAGCTTTCTTT.

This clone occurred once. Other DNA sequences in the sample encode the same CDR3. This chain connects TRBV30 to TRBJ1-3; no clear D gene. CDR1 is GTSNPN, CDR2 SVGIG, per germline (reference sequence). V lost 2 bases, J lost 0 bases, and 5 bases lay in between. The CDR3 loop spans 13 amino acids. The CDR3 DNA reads TGTGCCTGGAGTAGAGACTCTGGAAACACCATATATTTT. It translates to CAWSRDSGNTIYF.

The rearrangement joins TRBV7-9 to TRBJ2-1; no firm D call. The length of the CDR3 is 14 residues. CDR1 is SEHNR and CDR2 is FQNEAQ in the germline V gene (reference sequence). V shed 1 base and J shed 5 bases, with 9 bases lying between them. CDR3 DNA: TGTGCCAGCAGCTTAGTAGTTCCAAACAATGAGCAGTTCTTC. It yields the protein CASSLVVPNNEQFF.

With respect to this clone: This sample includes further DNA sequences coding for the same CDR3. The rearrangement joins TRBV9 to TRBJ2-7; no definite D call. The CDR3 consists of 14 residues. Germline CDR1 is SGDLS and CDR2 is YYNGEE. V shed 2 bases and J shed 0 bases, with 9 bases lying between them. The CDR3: CASSVGGSSYEQYF. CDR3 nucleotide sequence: TGTGCCAGCAGCGTCGGCGGATCCTCCTACGAGCAGTACTTC.

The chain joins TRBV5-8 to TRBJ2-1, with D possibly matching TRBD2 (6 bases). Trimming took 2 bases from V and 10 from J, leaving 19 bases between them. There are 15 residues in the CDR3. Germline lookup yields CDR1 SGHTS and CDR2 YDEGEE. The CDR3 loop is CASSFGSGTPNEQFF. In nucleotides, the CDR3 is TGTGCCAGCAGCTTTGGGTCCGGGACTCCCAACGAGCAGTTCTTC. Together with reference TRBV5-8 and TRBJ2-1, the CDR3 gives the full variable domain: EAGVTQSPTHLIKTRGQQATLRCSPISGHTSVYWYQQALGLGLQFLLWYDEGEERNRGNFPPRFSGRQFPNYSSELNVNALELEDSALYLCASSFGSGTPNEQFFGPGTRLTVL.

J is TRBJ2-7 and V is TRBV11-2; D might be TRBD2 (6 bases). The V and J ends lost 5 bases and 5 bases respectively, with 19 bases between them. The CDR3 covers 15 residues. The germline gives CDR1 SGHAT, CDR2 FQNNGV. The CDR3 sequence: CASSLIYGGWDEQYF. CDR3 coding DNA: TGTGCCAGCAGCCTTATTTACGGGGGTTGGGACGAGCAGTACTTC.

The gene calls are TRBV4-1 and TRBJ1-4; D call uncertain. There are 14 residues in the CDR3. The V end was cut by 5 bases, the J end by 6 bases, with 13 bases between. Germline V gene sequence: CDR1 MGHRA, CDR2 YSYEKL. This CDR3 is CASSVIAGDEKLFF. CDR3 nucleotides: TGCGCCAGCAGCGTGATAGCCGGGGATGAAAAACTGTTTTTT.

Here the CDR3 DNA reads TGCGCCAGCAGCCAATTCCCCCAAGGCGGAGGGATCTACGAGCAGTACTTC. Translated: CASSQFPQGGGIYEQYF. The chain carries TRBV4-1 and TRBJ2-7, with D perhaps matching TRBD2 (6 bases). V lost 2 bases and J lost 3, with 20 bases in between. Germline values: CDR1 MGHRA, CDR2 YSYEKL. CDR3 length: 17 residues.

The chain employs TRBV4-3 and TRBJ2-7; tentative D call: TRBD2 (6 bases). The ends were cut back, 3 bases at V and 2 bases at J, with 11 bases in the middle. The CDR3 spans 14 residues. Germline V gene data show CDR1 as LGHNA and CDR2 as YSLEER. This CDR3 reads CASSHAGTPYEQYF. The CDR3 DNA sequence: TGCGCCAGCAGCCATGCAGGGACTCCCTACGAGCAGTACTTC.

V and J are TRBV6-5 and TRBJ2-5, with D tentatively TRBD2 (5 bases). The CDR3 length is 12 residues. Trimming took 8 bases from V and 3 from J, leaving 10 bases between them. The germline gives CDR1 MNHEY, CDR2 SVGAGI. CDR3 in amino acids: CASGWGEETQYF. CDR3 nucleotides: TGTGCCAGCGGCTGGGGAGAAGAGACCCAGTACTTC.

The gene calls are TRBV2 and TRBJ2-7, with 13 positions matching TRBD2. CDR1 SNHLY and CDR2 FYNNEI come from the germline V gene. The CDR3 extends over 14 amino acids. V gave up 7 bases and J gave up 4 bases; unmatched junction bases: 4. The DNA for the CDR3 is TGTGCCAGCACCGGGACTAGCGGGGCGTACGAGCAGTACTTC. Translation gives CASTGTSGAYEQYF.

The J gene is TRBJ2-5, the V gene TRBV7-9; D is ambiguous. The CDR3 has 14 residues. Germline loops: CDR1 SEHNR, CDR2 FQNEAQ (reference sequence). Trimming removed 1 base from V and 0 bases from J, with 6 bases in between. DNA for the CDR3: TGTGCCAGCAGCTTAGATGACTACCAAGAGACCCAGTACTTC. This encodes CASSLDDYQETQYF.